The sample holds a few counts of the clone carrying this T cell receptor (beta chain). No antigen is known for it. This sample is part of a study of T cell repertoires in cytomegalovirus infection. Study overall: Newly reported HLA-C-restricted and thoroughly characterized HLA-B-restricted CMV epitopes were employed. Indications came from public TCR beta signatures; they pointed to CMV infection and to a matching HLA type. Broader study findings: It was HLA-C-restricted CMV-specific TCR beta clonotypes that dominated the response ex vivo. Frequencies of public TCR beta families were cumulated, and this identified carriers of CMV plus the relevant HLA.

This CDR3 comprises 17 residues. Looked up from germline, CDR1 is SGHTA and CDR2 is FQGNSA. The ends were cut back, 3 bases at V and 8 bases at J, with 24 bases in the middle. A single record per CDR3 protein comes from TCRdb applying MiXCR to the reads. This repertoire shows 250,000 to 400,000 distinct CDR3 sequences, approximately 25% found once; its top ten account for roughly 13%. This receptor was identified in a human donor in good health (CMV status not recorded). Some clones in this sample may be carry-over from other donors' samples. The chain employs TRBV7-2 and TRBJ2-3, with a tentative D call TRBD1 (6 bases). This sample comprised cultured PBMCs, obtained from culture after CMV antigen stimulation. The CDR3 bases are TGTGCCAGCAGCTTGGGGGCCAGTACTAATCCGGCCGGTACGCAGTATTTT. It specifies CASSLGASTNPAGTQYF.